The 23 T cell receptor beta chains below all came from one sample that was sequenced in a study of T-cell reconstitution after alpha-beta-depleted transplantation in children. The TCRbeta library was prepared with unique molecular identifiers. Each CDR3 protein gets one entry after TCRdb re-called the PCR reads with MiXCR. This sample has some 500,000 distinct CDR3 sequences, with around a third found just once. The sample consisted of PBMCs from the stem cell graft donor, taken from the stem cell graft. The receptors were gathered from a human donor who donated a stem cell graft to a child with aplastic anemia.

The rearrangement links TRBV28 to TRBJ2-7; 9 positions agree with TRBD2. The CDR3 runs to 14 residues. From germline, CDR1 is MDHEN and CDR2 SYDVKM. The junction had 4 bases not matched to a gene; V was cut back by 5 bases and J by 2 bases. CDR3 sequence (DNA): TGTGCCAGCAGTCGACTAGCGGCTACCTACGAGCAGTACTTC. It encodes CASSRLAATYEQYF.

The chain links TRBV18 to TRBJ2-1, with D tentatively TRBD2 (7 bases). Germline V gives CDR1 KGHSH, CDR2 LQKENI. V shed 5 bases and J shed 8 bases, with 19 bases lying between them. This CDR3 region has 15 residues. CDR3 protein: CASSSGGGGGDEQFF. The CDR3 DNA reads as TGTGCCAGCTCATCCGGTGGCGGGGGCGGGGATGAGCAGTTCTTC.

The J gene is TRBJ1-2, the V gene TRBV7-8, with D tentatively TRBD1 (6 bases). The V and J ends lost 3 bases and 8 bases respectively, with 13 bases between them. Germline lookup yields CDR1 SGHVS and CDR2 FQNEAQ. The CDR3 sequence is 13 residues long. The CDR3 nucleotides are TGTGCCAGCAGCTTGTCCCAGGGGCTCGGCTACACCTTC. Its translation is CASSLSQGLGYTF.

This clonotype showed up just a few times. V gene TRBV27 combines with J gene TRBJ1-5; maybe TRBD1 (5 bases). The CDR3 extends over 15 amino acids. Germline V gives CDR1 MNHEY, CDR2 SMNVEV (reference sequence). Trimming left V 5 bases short and J 4 bases short, with 15 bases between. This CDR3 is CASSPELGLNQPQHF. The CDR3 DNA is TGTGCCAGCAGTCCCGAATTGGGACTTAATCAGCCCCAGCATTTT.

Turning to this clonotype: A read error may account for a junction end that differs from germline. The chain is built from TRBV6-1 and TRBJ2-5, with TRBD1 identical over 8 bases. The V gene's germline CDR1 is MNHNS and CDR2 SASEGT. CDR3 length: 15 amino acids. Written as DNA, the CDR3 is TGTGCCAGCAGGGAAGCAGGGGGCGCAGGGGAGACCCAGTACTTC. Translated, it gives CASREAGGAGETQYF.

This chain joins TRBV6-4 and TRBJ1-2; D gene ambiguous. Per the germline V gene, CDR1 is MRHNA and CDR2 is SNTAGT. The V end was cut by 4 bases, the J end by 0 bases, with 15 bases between. The CDR3 contains 16 residues. The chain's CDR3 is CASSARTGKANYGYTF. The CDR3 bases are TGTGCCAGCAGTGCCCGGACGGGGAAAGCTAACTATGGCTACACCTTC.

The sample holds a few counts of this clonotype. The V and J genes are TRBV20-1 and TRBJ2-4; D ambiguous. The germline gives CDR1 DFQATT, CDR2 SNEGSKA (reference sequence). V was shortened by 0 bases and J by 0 bases, with 6 bases between the two germline ends. The CDR3 is 14 residues long. The CDR3 here is CSARDSLAKNIQYF. DNA for the CDR3: TGCAGTGCTAGAGATTCCCTAGCCAAAAACATTCAGTACTTC.

The chain joins TRBV6-2 or TRBV6-3 to TRBJ2-7; 9 positions match TRBD2. Germline V gene lookup returns CDR1 MNHEY and CDR2 SVGEGT. V was pared by 6 bases and J by 0 bases, with 3 bases of the junction left unmatched. This CDR3 comprises 14 residues. The CDR3 DNA follows: TGTGCCAGCAGGAAGACTAGCGGCTCCTACGAGCAGTACGTC. This codes for CASRKTSGSYEQYV.

The V call is TRBV5-1, the J call TRBJ2-3; the D gene is possibly TRBD2 (5 bases). The germline V gene has CDR1 SGHRS and CDR2 YFSETQ. The CDR3 extends over 13 amino acids. V was clipped by 5 bases and J by 1 base, with 8 bases between them. The CDR3 DNA sequence: TGCGCCAGCAGAGATAGCGGCACAGATACGCAGTATTTT. It specifies CASRDSGTDTQYF.

The rearrangement uses TRBV28 and TRBJ2-1; TRBD1 or TRBD2 may be the D gene (6 bases each). Between the trimmed V and J ends, which lost 8 bases and 4 bases, there was a span of 15 bases. The CDR3 extends over 14 amino acids. Germline loops: CDR1 MDHEN, CDR2 SYDVKM. CDR3 nucleotides: TGTGCCAGCGACCCGGGGGCGGGATACAATGAGCAGTTCTTC. This codes for CASDPGAGYNEQFF.

V usage is TRBV9 and J usage is TRBJ2-7; D uncertain. There are 13 residues in the CDR3. Germline lookup yields CDR1 SGDLS and CDR2 YYNGEE. V was shortened by 2 bases and J by 0 bases, with 6 bases between the two germline ends. This chain's CDR3 is CASSVSHSYEQYF. CDR3 DNA sequence: TGTGCCAGCAGCGTCTCCCACTCCTACGAGCAGTACTTC.

The chain recombines TRBV7-3 with TRBJ2-3; TRBD2 matches 15 bases. CDR3 length: 16 amino acids. The V segment lost 5 bases and the J segment 4 bases; nucleotides outside the gene matches: 4. In germline, CDR1 is SGHTA, CDR2 FQGTGA. CDR3 amino acids: CASSARTSGRADTQYF. The CDR3 DNA sequence: TGTGCCAGCAGCGCCCGGACTAGCGGGAGGGCAGATACGCAGTATTTT.

This clonotype was found a few times. The genes are TRBV12-3 or TRBV12-4 and TRBJ1-5; TRBD1 aligns across 8 bases. The CDR3 extends over 14 amino acids. Trimming at V came to 6 bases and at J to 3 bases, leaving 4 bases not matched to a gene. The CDR3 loop reads CASRGTGPNQPQHF. DNA of the CDR3: TGTGCCAGCAGGGGGACAGGACCCAATCAGCCCCAGCATTTT.

The chain has TRBV24-1 and TRBJ2-2; TRBD2 matches at 7 bases. Losses at the gene ends were 6 bases for V and 4 bases for J; bases not matched to a gene: 1. The CDR3 is 13 amino acids. The germline V gene encodes CDR1 KGHDR and CDR2 SFDVKD. CDR3 in DNA: TGTGCCACCAGTTGGGGGGGCACCGGGGAGCTGTTTTTT. It specifies CATSWGGTGELFF.

The chain recombines TRBV12-3 or TRBV12-4 with TRBJ2-3; 11 bases are shared with TRBD2. V lost 2 bases and J lost 4; bases outside the gene matches: 14. This CDR3 has 19 residues. The CDR3 here is CASSLSRPLAGGGPDTQYF. The DNA for the CDR3 is TGTGCCAGCAGTTTAAGTAGGCCTCTAGCGGGAGGAGGGCCAGATACGCAGTATTTT.

The CDR3 bases are TGTGCAGAAAGGGGGTCGGGGTCCGATGAGCAGTTCTTC. Its protein is CAERGSGSDEQFF. The genes are TRBV6-2 or TRBV6-3 and TRBJ2-1, with a tentative D call TRBD1 (6 bases). The CDR3 runs 13 residues. Germline assignment: CDR1 MNHEY and CDR2 SVGEGT.

This clonotype was found a few times. The chain recombines TRBV9 with TRBJ1-1; D remains unclear. The V and J ends lost 4 bases and 4 bases respectively, with 14 bases between them. The CDR3 has 14 amino acids. Germline-derived CDR1 and CDR2 are SGDLS and YYNGEE. DNA for the CDR3: TGTGCCAGCAGCCTCGCGTCTGGGAGCACTGAAGCTTTCTTT. Translated, it gives CASSLASGSTEAFF.

This chain connects TRBV12-3 or TRBV12-4 to TRBJ2-5; 10 bases agree with TRBD2. Germline trimming cut 3 bases from V and 4 bases from J; bases unmatched to any gene: 20. This CDR3 has 20 amino acids. The CDR3 coding sequence is TGTGCCAGCAGTTTTTATACGCTAGCGGGAGCCCCTGTTGGAGGAGAGACCCAGTACTTC. This gives the protein CASSFYTLAGAPVGGETQYF.

This chain uses TRBV5-5 with TRBJ1-5; 9 bases fit TRBD1. This CDR3 comprises 15 residues. J was trimmed by 1 base and V by 4 bases; bases with no gene match: 3. CDR1 and CDR2 (germline): SGHKS, YYEKEE (reference sequence). DNA for the CDR3: TGTGCCAGCAGCGGGGGACAGGGCAGCAATCAGCCCCAGCATTTT. Protein product: CASSGGQGSNQPQHF.

This clonotype was seen only a few times. This chain links TRBV29-1 with TRBJ1-1, with D maybe TRBD1 (5 bases). CDR1 and CDR2 from the germline V gene are SQVTM and ANQGSEA. The CDR3 has 11 amino acids. The V and J ends lost 6 bases and 4 bases respectively, with 9 bases between them. The CDR3 DNA is TGCAGCGTAAACGGGGGCACTGAAGCTTTCTTT. Translation gives CSVNGGTEAFF. The variable domain in full, with the rest retrieved from reference TRBV29-1 and TRBJ1-1, is SAVISQKPSRDICQRGTSLTIQCQVDSQVTMMFWYRQQPGQSLTLIATANQGSEATYESGFVIDKFPISRPNLTFSTLTVSNMSPEDSSIYLCSVNGGTEAFFGQGTRLTVV.

V gene TRBV18 combines with J gene TRBJ2-1; 8 nucleotides agree with TRBD2. The CDR3 runs 15 residues. Germline CDR1 KGHSH, CDR2 LQKENI. Trimming took 4 bases from V and 5 from J; bases not matched to a gene: 7. DNA for the CDR3: TGTGCCAGCTCACTTTTATCGGGAGGGAACAATGAGCAGTTCTTC. Its protein product is CASSLLSGGNNEQFF.

This rearrangement joins TRBV29-1 to TRBJ1-4; a possible D gene is TRBD1 (6 bases). Looked up from germline, CDR1 is SQVTM and CDR2 is ANQGSEA. The CDR3 covers 12 residues. Trimming shortened V by 6 bases and J by 3 bases, and 8 bases separated the two germline ends. The CDR3 sequence: CSVGGANEKLFF. In nucleotides, the CDR3 is TGCAGCGTAGGGGGTGCTAATGAAAAACTGTTTTTT. The full variable domain, rest sourced from reference TRBV29-1 and TRBJ1-4, is SAVISQKPSRDICQRGTSLTIQCQVDSQVTMMFWYRQQPGQSLTLIATANQGSEATYESGFVIDKFPISRPNLTFSTLTVSNMSPEDSSIYLCSVGGANEKLFFGSGTQLSVL.

The V and J genes are TRBV12-3 or TRBV12-4 and TRBJ2-5, with D unresolved. This CDR3 is built from 12 residues. V gave up 6 bases and J gave up 5 bases, with 10 bases separating them. The CDR3 DNA sequence: TGTGCCAGCAGGAGAGATCTGGAGACCCAGTACTTC. It specifies CASRRDLETQYF.